This passage covers 27 T cell receptor beta chains from one sample sequenced in a study of siplizumab effects on memory and regulatory T cells. Method: immunoSEQ multiplex PCR; TCRdb's copy keeps in-frame clones and lacks some. The table includes 100,000 or so clones, roughly 95% detected once. Sequencing was carried out using non-Treg CD4+ T cells sorted from blood. The receptor source for this set is a human donor in good health.

The rearrangement joins TRBV5-1 to TRBJ1-1, with 7 bases aligning to TRBD1. This CDR3 has 15 amino acids. Germline values: CDR1 SGHRS, CDR2 YFSETQ. The ends lost 1 base at V and 4 bases at J; junction bases unmatched: 7. DNA for the CDR3: TGCGCCAGCAGCTTGTTAACAGGGGAGGGCACTGAAGCTTTCTTT. It yields the protein CASSLLTGEGTEAFF.

The chain recombines TRBV9 with TRBJ2-7, with D perhaps being TRBD1 or TRBD2 (5 bases each). The CDR3 covers 15 residues. CDR1 SGDLS and CDR2 YYNGEE come from the germline V gene. V lost 0 bases and J lost 2, with 12 bases in between. As DNA, the CDR3 is TGTGCCAGCAGCGTAGGTCCCGGGGACGCCTACGAGCAGTACTTC. This sequence encodes CASSVGPGDAYEQYF.

V is TRBV19 and J is TRBJ1-4; a possible D gene is TRBD1 (6 bases). V was clipped by 6 bases and J by 3 bases, with 14 bases between them. Germline CDR1 reads LNHDA; CDR2 reads SQIVND (reference sequence). The CDR3 runs to 15 residues. CDR3 protein: CASRRMEGANEKLFF. The CDR3 DNA sequence: TGTGCCAGTAGACGCATGGAGGGGGCTAATGAAAAACTGTTTTTT.

The chain has TRBV5-1 and TRBJ2-5; 14 nucleotides align to TRBD2. Germline V gene sequence: CDR1 SGHRS, CDR2 YFSETQ. CDR3 length: 17 residues. V was clipped by 2 bases and J by 1 base; unmatched bases: 4. CDR3 nucleotides: TGCGCCAGCAGCTTTAGACTAGCGGGGGGGACCCAAGAGACCCAGTACTTC. Its translation: CASSFRLAGGTQETQYF.

V is TRBV29-1 and J is TRBJ2-7, with 7 bases aligning to TRBD1. This CDR3 region has 13 residues. Germline values: CDR1 SQVTM, CDR2 ANQGSEA. Losses at the gene ends were 5 bases for V and 4 bases for J; bases not matched to a gene: 8. The CDR3 region has the DNA TGCAGCGTTCGGGGCCAGGGGGTTTACGAGCAGTACTTC. It encodes CSVRGQGVYEQYF.

The V call is TRBV9, the J call TRBJ2-5; TRBD1 or TRBD2 may be the D gene (5 bases each). Trimming pared 0 bases from V and 5 bases from J, leaving 8 bases between. From germline, CDR1 is SGDLS and CDR2 YYNGEE. The CDR3 runs 13 residues. As DNA, the CDR3 is TGTGCCAGCAGCGTAGATTGGGGGGAGACCCAGTACTTC. It encodes CASSVDWGETQYF.

The rearrangement joins TRBV5-4 to TRBJ2-3; the D is unclear. The CDR3 has 13 residues. CDR1 and CDR2 (germline): SGHNT, YYREEE (reference sequence). Trimming removed 4 bases at V and 0 bases at J, with 6 bases between. Written as DNA, the CDR3 is TGTGCCAGCAGCGACCCTAGCACAGATACGCAGTATTTT. Translated: CASSDPSTDTQYF.

This chain uses TRBV21-1 with TRBJ1-1. TRBV21-1 is a documented pseudogene. The length of the CDR3 is 17 residues. The DNA of the CDR3 is TGTGCCAGCAGCAAAGATCCACTTTTATCGCTAATAGGGGAAGCTTTCTTT. Its protein is CASSKDPLLSLIGEAFF.

The chain employs TRBV7-9 and TRBJ1-2; 7 bases align to TRBD1. The germline gives CDR1 SEHNR, CDR2 FQNEAQ (reference sequence). The CDR3 extends over 14 amino acids. V dropped 5 bases and J dropped 6; count of bases not matched to a gene: 9. CDR3 amino acids: CASSPSARGNGYTF. In nucleotides, the CDR3 is TGTGCCAGCAGCCCCTCGGCCAGGGGGAATGGCTACACCTTC.

J is TRBJ2-4 and V is TRBV7-2; 9 bases match TRBD1. Germline-derived CDR1 and CDR2 are SGHTA and FQGNSA. The CDR3 contains 15 residues. With V trimmed by 5 bases and J by 3 bases, 5 bases remained unmatched. The CDR3 reads CASSGTGGVKNIQYF. The CDR3 DNA follows: TGTGCCAGCAGCGGAACAGGGGGCGTCAAAAACATTCAGTACTTC.

This chain connects TRBV11-2 to TRBJ2-3, with D maybe TRBD2 (6 bases). V was clipped by 5 bases and J by 4 bases, with 13 bases between them. CDR3 length: 14 residues. Per the germline V gene, CDR1 is SGHAT and CDR2 is FQNNGV. The CDR3 DNA sequence: TGTGCCAGCAGCCTGCGGACTAACTCAGATACGCAGTATTTT. Its translation: CASSLRTNSDTQYF.

The V gene is TRBV7-2, the J gene TRBJ2-7; a weak D match, TRBD2 (5 bases). The CDR3 consists of 13 residues. The ends were cut back, 1 base at V and 2 bases at J, with 6 bases in the middle. Germline loops: CDR1 SGHTA, CDR2 FQGNSA. The CDR3 nucleotides are TGTGCCAGCAGCTTAGTGGGAGCCTACGAGCAGTACTTC. Amino acids: CASSLVGAYEQYF.

This clone has only one observation. The J gene is TRBJ2-1, the V gene TRBV7-2; D might be TRBD2 (7 bases). V was clipped by 2 bases and J by 5 bases, with 22 bases between them. This CDR3 has 18 amino acids. Germline V gene data show CDR1 as SGHTA and CDR2 as FQGNSA. In DNA, the CDR3 is TGTGCCAGCAGCTTAACTTTTGGTTGGGGGGGCACCAACAATGAGCAGTTCTTC. It codes for CASSLTFGWGGTNNEQFF. The full variable domain, its missing parts supplied by reference TRBV7-2 and TRBJ2-1, is GAGVSQSPSNKVTEKGKDVELRCDPISGHTALYWYRQSLGQGLEFLIYFQGNSAPDKSGLPSDRFSAERTGGSVSTLTIQRTQQEDSAVYLCASSLTFGWGGTNNEQFFGPGTRLTVL.

This chain joins TRBV30 and TRBJ2-7; no definite D call. Germline V gene lookup returns CDR1 GTSNPN and CDR2 SVGIG (reference sequence). This CDR3 contains 12 residues. CDR3 bases: TGTGGCATCCAGGACGCTTCCTACGAGCAGTACTTC. This codes for CGIQDASYEQYF. The full variable domain, completed using reference TRBV30 and TRBJ2-7, is SQTIHQWPATLVQPVGSPLSLECTVEGTSNPNLYWYRQAAGRGLQLLFYSVGIGQISSEVPQNLSASRPQDRQFILSSKKLLLSDSGFYLCGIQDASYEQYFGPGTRLTVT.

The gene calls are TRBV29-1 and TRBJ2-5, with a weak D call TRBD1 (6 bases). The CDR3 sequence is 15 residues long. With 0 bases removed from V and 7 bases from J, the gap between germline ends came to 18 bases. CDR1 is SQVTM, CDR2 ANQGSEA, per germline. The CDR3: CSVEDPTGTTGTQYF. The CDR3 DNA sequence: TGCAGCGTTGAAGACCCTACCGGGACAACCGGGACCCAGTACTTC. The full variable domain, in which reference TRBV29-1 and TRBJ2-5 provide the parts outside the CDR3, is SAVISQKPSRDICQRGTSLTIQCQVDSQVTMMFWYRQQPGQSLTLIATANQGSEATYESGFVIDKFPISRPNLTFSTLTVSNMSPEDSSIYLCSVEDPTGTTGTQYFGPGTRLLVL.

As DNA, the CDR3 is TGTGCCAGCAGCGCTGACAGGGCTTCCTACGAGCAGTACTTC. Translation gives CASSADRASYEQYF. The chain is built from TRBV5-8 and TRBJ2-7; 7 bases match TRBD1. The V gene end was trimmed by 4 bases and the J gene end by 1 base; junction bases not matched to a gene: 5. Germline CDR1 and CDR2: SGHTS and YDEGEE. This CDR3 is 14 amino acids long.

This chain uses TRBV4-1 with TRBJ1-1, with D uncertain. The V and J ends lost 1 base and 0 bases respectively, with 6 bases between them. Germline V gene data show CDR1 as MGHRA and CDR2 as YSYEKL. This CDR3 is built from 14 residues. In DNA form, the CDR3 reads TGCGCCAGCAGCCAAGGGTGGGTGAACACTGAAGCTTTCTTT. This codes for CASSQGWVNTEAFF.

The rearrangement joins TRBV10-1 to TRBJ2-7, with D unclear. The CDR3 length is 12 residues. The V and J ends lost 6 bases and 2 bases respectively, with 8 bases between them. CDR1 and CDR2 (germline): WNHNN, SYGVQD (reference sequence). In DNA, the CDR3 is TGCGCCAGCAGCGGCAGACCCTACGAGCAGTACTTC. It encodes CASSGRPYEQYF.

This rearrangement joins TRBV18 to TRBJ2-1; 11 bases are shared with TRBD1. The CDR3 totals 15 residues. Losses at the gene ends were 3 bases for V and 4 bases for J; bases not matched to a gene: 2. Germline V gene sequence: CDR1 KGHSH, CDR2 LQKENI. Here the CDR3 reads CASSPGQGVYNEQFF. DNA for the CDR3: TGTGCCAGCTCACCGGGACAGGGGGTTTACAATGAGCAGTTCTTC.

The V call is TRBV2, the J call TRBJ2-5; 7 bases are a match to TRBD1. The germline CDR1 and CDR2 sequences are SNHLY and FYNNEI. The V and J ends lost 6 bases and 5 bases, in that order; junction bases with no gene match: 12. CDR3 size: 15 residues. CDR3 nucleotides: TGTGCCAGCAGGCGGCGACAGGGTGTTTTGGAGACCCAGTACTTC. Encoded protein: CASRRRQGVLETQYF.

This clone came up once. This rearrangement joins TRBV6-5 to TRBJ1-3; D is ambiguous. The germline V gene encodes CDR1 MNHEY and CDR2 SVGAGI. Trimming left V 0 bases short and J 0 bases short, with 9 bases between. This CDR3 is built from 16 residues. This CDR3 is CASSYSAGRSGNTIYF. CDR3 bases: TGTGCCAGCAGTTACTCGGCAGGCCGCTCTGGAAACACCATATATTTT.

In its sample, this clone was seen a few times. The V call is TRBV27, the J call TRBJ2-3, with D perhaps matching TRBD1 (6 bases). Per germline, CDR1 MNHEY and CDR2 SMNVEV (reference sequence). The V and J ends lost 7 bases and 1 base respectively, with 18 bases between them. The CDR3 spans 16 residues. In nucleotides, the CDR3 is TGTGCCAGCACCTTTCGTGGCAGGGGTGGCACAGATACGCAGTATTTT. It encodes CASTFRGRGGTDTQYF.

The chain joins TRBV30 to TRBJ1-2, with TRBD1 matching over 10 bases. Germline V gives CDR1 GTSNPN, CDR2 SVGIG (reference sequence). With 0 bases clipped from V and 8 bases from J, the junction kept 6 bases outside the gene matches. This CDR3 contains 14 residues. CDR3 residues: CAWSVGQGVGGYTF. The CDR3 bases are TGTGCCTGGAGTGTCGGACAGGGGGTAGGGGGCTACACCTTC.

The rearrangement uses TRBV9 and TRBJ1-4; D is perhaps TRBD1 (5 bases). CDR1 and CDR2 (germline): SGDLS, YYNGEE. There are 15 residues in the CDR3. The germline V and J ends were trimmed by 0 bases and 7 bases, with 13 bases remaining between them. CDR3 protein: CASSVVPGSSEKLFF. For the CDR3, the DNA is TGTGCCAGCAGCGTAGTTCCAGGGTCGAGTGAAAAACTGTTTTTT.

CDR3 coding DNA: TGTGCCAGCAGTGCTCAGACTAGCGGGGGCGGTGAGCAGTTCTTC. Translation gives CASSAQTSGGGEQFF. The chain carries TRBV6-1 and TRBJ2-1, with 12 bases lining up with TRBD2. V shed 4 bases and J 9 bases; nucleotides not matched to a gene: 7. Per germline, CDR1 MNHNS and CDR2 SASEGT. This CDR3 comprises 15 residues.

The V gene is TRBV19, the J gene TRBJ1-1; 8 bases fit TRBD1. V was pared by 7 bases and J by 0 bases, with 19 bases of the junction left unmatched. The germline V gene has CDR1 LNHDA and CDR2 SQIVND (reference sequence). The CDR3 totals 19 residues. In DNA, the CDR3 is TGTGCCAGTACTTCCTACGGTTTGACAGGGGAGCCCCTGAACACTGAAGCTTTCTTT. It yields the protein CASTSYGLTGEPLNTEAFF.

The rearrangement joins TRBV10-1 to TRBJ2-1; 9 positions agree with TRBD1. V was pared by 5 bases and J by 12 bases, with 14 bases of the junction left unmatched. The CDR3 runs 15 residues. Germline CDR1 reads WNHNN; CDR2 reads SYGVQD (reference sequence). The DNA of the CDR3 is TGCGCCAGCAGTTCCGGGACAGGGCTGCTAGGGGGGCAGTTCTTC. Amino acid sequence: CASSSGTGLLGGQFF.